The 26 T cell receptor beta chains below come from one sample, sequenced in a study of spatial heterogeneity in lung cancer. TCRdb itself ran the 5' RACE reads through MiXCR, one entry per CDR3 protein. The table includes about 50,000 distinct CDR3 sequences, approximately 7.6% detected once. Time point reported: sample taken at primary tumor resection. The study sequenced unsorted whole RNA from tumor, nontumor lung or frozen PBMC. Material: PBMCs, obtained at surgery. Every receptor here comes from a female donor with early-stage non-small cell lung cancer.

Only a few counts were recorded for this clonotype. The gene calls are TRBV3-1 and TRBJ2-7; 7 bases agree with TRBD1. With 4 bases clipped from V and 0 bases from J, the junction kept 9 bases outside the gene matches. CDR3 length equals 16 residues. CDR1 and CDR2 (germline): LGHDT, YNNKEL (reference sequence). DNA for the CDR3: TGTGCCAGCAGCCCACAGGGGTTTCCAAGCTCCTACGAGCAGTACTTC. Amino acids: CASSPQGFPSSYEQYF.

The chain combines TRBV15 with TRBJ2-1; the match to TRBD2 covers 7 bases. The germline V gene encodes CDR1 LNHNV and CDR2 YYDKDF (reference sequence). This CDR3 region has 17 residues. The J segment lost 8 bases and the V segment lost 0 bases, leaving 13 bases of the junction unmatched. CDR3 bases: TGTGCCACCAGCAGAGATCTAGCGGCTTCAATATTGGATGAGCAGTTCTTC. Encoded protein: CATSRDLAASILDEQFF.

This clonotype was detected many times. The chain has TRBV27 and TRBJ2-3; 9 nucleotides align to TRBD2. CDR1 is MNHEY and CDR2 is SMNVEV in the germline V gene (reference sequence). V shed 3 bases and J 5 bases; nucleotides not matched to a gene: 9. CDR3 length: 16 residues. CDR3 sequence reads: CASSFRSGLAVDTQYF. DNA for the CDR3: TGTGCCAGCAGTTTCCGGTCGGGACTAGCTGTAGATACGCAGTATTTT.

The chain has TRBV19 and TRBJ1-5; tentative D call: TRBD1 (6 bases). Germline CDR1 reads LNHDA; CDR2 reads SQIVND (reference sequence). V shed 5 bases and J shed 8 bases, with 19 bases lying between them. This CDR3 contains 15 residues. This CDR3 reads CASSLPQQGGKPQHF. In nucleotides, the CDR3 is TGTGCCAGTAGTCTTCCTCAACAGGGAGGTAAGCCCCAGCATTTT.

This clonotype was picked up many times. This chain uses TRBV10-3 with TRBJ2-1; D is unclear. This CDR3 has 13 residues. In germline, CDR1 is ENHRY, CDR2 SYGVKD. Trimming shortened V by 6 bases and J by 2 bases, and 8 bases separated the two germline ends. The CDR3: CAISETAYNEQFF. DNA for the CDR3: TGTGCCATCAGCGAGACCGCCTACAATGAGCAGTTCTTC.

There are a few counts of this clonotype. This sequence joins TRBV12-3 or TRBV12-4 and TRBJ2-3; no firm D call. The V and J ends lost 4 bases and 5 bases respectively, with 7 bases between them. This CDR3 region has 12 residues. CDR3 sequence reads: CASSWQLDTQYF. CDR3 nucleotide sequence: TGTGCCAGCAGTTGGCAGTTAGATACGCAGTATTTT.

The J gene is TRBJ2-1, the V gene TRBV7-8; D not resolved. V was cut by 5 bases and J by 7 bases, with 27 bases left in between. Germline V CDR1 and CDR2: SGHVS, FQNEAQ. The CDR3 has 18 amino acids. In nucleotides, the CDR3 is TGTGCCAGCAGCGTCGCTTCAGGTCAGGTGATACGATCGAATGAGCAGTTCTTC. Translation gives CASSVASGQVIRSNEQFF.

Many counts were recorded for this clonotype. The chain carries TRBV12-3 or TRBV12-4 and TRBJ2-5, with 9 positions matching TRBD2. The CDR3 consists of 14 residues. V trimming: 6 bases; J trimming: 5 bases; junction bases outside the gene matches: 7. CDR3 sequence: CASSITSGFETQYF. For the CDR3, the DNA is TGTGCCAGCAGCATTACTAGCGGGTTTGAGACCCAGTACTTC.

The chain carries TRBV6-2 or TRBV6-3 and TRBJ2-7, with 9 bases matching TRBD1. Trimming cost V 6 bases and J 5 bases; bases outside gene matches: 2. Germline lookup yields CDR1 MNHEY and CDR2 SVGEGT. The CDR3 has 12 amino acids. The CDR3 here is CASRRTGDEQYF. CDR3 in DNA: TGTGCCAGCAGACGGACAGGGGACGAGCAGTACTTC.

V gene TRBV29-1 combines with J gene TRBJ2-3; D may be TRBD1 (5 bases). The CDR3 covers 14 residues. The germline V and J ends were trimmed by 6 bases and 1 base, with 14 bases remaining between them. CDR1 is SQVTM and CDR2 is ANQGSEA in the germline V gene. This chain's CDR3 is CSVQAISGTDTQYF. For the CDR3, the DNA is TGCAGCGTACAGGCGATCTCTGGCACAGATACGCAGTATTTT.

The sample holds many counts of this clonotype. The J gene is TRBJ1-1, the V gene TRBV2; 7 positions agree with TRBD1. The CDR3 is made up of 14 amino acids. Germline lookup yields CDR1 SNHLY and CDR2 FYNNEI. After removal of 7 bases from V and 2 bases from J, the junction contained 7 bases not matched to a gene. CDR3 protein: CASNKGQQNTEAFF. CDR3 coding DNA: TGTGCCAGCAATAAGGGACAGCAAAACACTGAAGCTTTCTTT.

The chain has TRBV9 and TRBJ1-6, with TRBD1 identical over 12 bases. Germline trimming cut 4 bases from V and 8 bases from J; bases unmatched to any gene: 7. Germline-derived CDR1 and CDR2 are SGDLS and YYNGEE. The CDR3 covers 16 residues. CDR3 region: CASSPGTGGIYSPLHF. The CDR3 DNA sequence: TGTGCCAGCAGCCCTGGGACAGGGGGCATTTATTCACCCCTCCACTTT.

There are many counts of this clonotype. The chain links TRBV11-3 to TRBJ2-3, with TRBD2 as a possible D gene (6 bases). CDR3 length: 14 residues. Trimming took 3 bases from V and 3 from J, leaving 10 bases between them. From germline, CDR1 is SGHNT and CDR2 YENEEA. In DNA, the CDR3 is TGTGCCAGCAGCTTGGGAGGATTGACAGATACGCAGTATTTT. Translating it yields CASSLGGLTDTQYF. Using reference TRBV11-3 and TRBJ2-3 for the parts outside the CDR3, the full variable domain is EAGVVQSPRYKIIEKKQPVAFWCNPISGHNTLYWYLQNLGQGPELLIRYENEEAVDDSQLPKDRFSAERLKGVDSTLKIQPAELGDSAVYLCASSLGGLTDTQYFGPGTRLTVL.

J is TRBJ2-2 and V is TRBV5-1; 7 bases map to TRBD1. CDR3 length: 14 residues. V gave up 8 bases and J gave up 3 bases; unmatched junction bases: 7. CDR1 is SGHRS and CDR2 is YFSETQ in the germline V gene. In nucleotides, the CDR3 is TGCGCCAGTACCGGGACAGCCTACACCGGGGAGCTGTTTTTT. Its protein is CASTGTAYTGELFF. The complete variable domain, with remaining parts taken from reference TRBV5-1 and TRBJ2-2, reads KAGVTQTPRYLIKTRGQQVTLSCSPISGHRSVSWYQQTPGQGLQFLFEYFSETQRNKGNFPGRFSGRQFSNSRSEMNVSTLELGDSALYLCASTGTAYTGELFFGEGSRLTVL.

This clonotype showed up many times. This chain joins TRBV20-1 and TRBJ1-5, with D hard to call. Trimming stripped 0 bases from V and 4 bases from J, with 16 bases between. The CDR3 covers 16 residues. Germline CDR1 reads DFQATT; CDR2 reads SNEGSKA (reference sequence). The CDR3 reads CSARDWSLGGNQPQHF. The DNA of the CDR3 is TGCAGTGCTAGAGATTGGTCCCTAGGTGGGAATCAGCCCCAGCATTTT.

This clonotype was recorded a few times. The chain is built from TRBV24-1 and TRBJ2-4; no clear D gene. CDR1 KGHDR and CDR2 SFDVKD come from the germline V gene. V lost 6 bases and J lost 8, with 16 bases in between. This CDR3 comprises 14 residues. CDR3 nucleotide sequence: TGTGCCACCAGTCAGGTAGATCGTTTTGACATTCAGTACTTC. This encodes CATSQVDRFDIQYF.

This clonotype has just a few counts. The chain uses TRBV19 and TRBJ2-1, with 8 bases aligning to TRBD2. From germline, CDR1 is LNHDA and CDR2 SQIVND (reference sequence). This CDR3 comprises 13 residues. V lost 3 bases, J lost 9 bases, and 4 bases stayed unmatched. CDR3 sequence (DNA): TGTGCCAGTAGTATCTGGACTAGCAGTGAGCAGTTCTTC. As protein: CASSIWTSSEQFF. The variable domain in full, completed from reference TRBV19 and TRBJ2-1, reads DGGITQSPKYLFRKEGQNVTLSCEQNLNHDAMYWYRQDPGQGLRLIYYSQIVNDFQKGDIAEGYSVSREKKESFPLTVTSAQKNPTAFYLCASSIWTSSEQFFGPGTRLTVL.

This clonotype was counted at least ten times. The chain employs TRBV7-2 and TRBJ2-1; 10 nucleotides align to TRBD2. V shed 5 bases and J 0 bases; nucleotides not matched to a gene: 4. CDR1 is SGHTA and CDR2 is FQGNSA in the germline V gene. CDR3 length equals 16 residues. In DNA form, the CDR3 reads TGTGCCAGCAGCCCTAGCGGGGGTAGCTCCTACAATGAGCAGTTCTTC. Translating gives CASSPSGGSSYNEQFF. The full variable domain, rest sourced from reference TRBV7-2 and TRBJ2-1, is GAGVSQSPSNKVTEKGKDVELRCDPISGHTALYWYRQSLGQGLEFLIYFQGNSAPDKSGLPSDRFSAERTGGSVSTLTIQRTQQEDSAVYLCASSPSGGSSYNEQFFGPGTRLTVL.

This clonotype was found many times. The chain employs TRBV6-2 or TRBV6-3 and TRBJ1-5; 7 bases fit TRBD1. The germline V gene has CDR1 MNHEY and CDR2 SVGEGT. The CDR3 has 16 residues. V was pared by 6 bases and J by 2 bases, with 10 bases of the junction left unmatched. CDR3 bases: TGTGCCAGCAGGGGCGAGACAGGGAGAGGCAATCAGCCCCAGCATTTT. Translation: CASRGETGRGNQPQHF.

This clonotype was counted ten times or more. The chain joins TRBV5-1 to TRBJ1-5; unclear D gene. Germline lookup yields CDR1 SGHRS and CDR2 YFSETQ. The CDR3 consists of 13 residues. The V end was cut by 0 bases, the J end by 5 bases, with 6 bases between. The CDR3 nucleotides read TGCGCCAGCAGCTTGGAGGCGGATCAGCCCCAGCATTTT. Protein: CASSLEADQPQHF.

J is TRBJ2-5 and V is TRBV7-2; D possibly matches TRBD1 or TRBD2 (5 bases each). Germline CDR1 and CDR2: SGHTA and FQGNSA. Trimming shortened V by 0 bases and J by 7 bases, and 12 bases separated the two germline ends. The CDR3 runs 14 residues. The CDR3, as DNA: TGTGCCAGCAGCTTAGCGGGGACCACGGGGACCCAGTACTTC. It translates to CASSLAGTTGTQYF. The full variable domain, completed using reference TRBV7-2 and TRBJ2-5, is GAGVSQSPSNKVTEKGKDVELRCDPISGHTALYWYRQSLGQGLEFLIYFQGNSAPDKSGLPSDRFSAERTGGSVSTLTIQRTQQEDSAVYLCASSLAGTTGTQYFGPGTRLLVL.

This clonotype turned up a few times. The V and J genes are TRBV15 and TRBJ2-6; D uncertain. Trimming removed 5 bases at V and 4 bases at J, with 12 bases between. Looked up from germline, CDR1 is LNHNV and CDR2 is YYDKDF (reference sequence). The CDR3 contains 15 residues. CDR3 coding DNA: TGTGCCACCAGCCCCCGCTTTTCCGGGGCCAACGTCCTGACTTTC. Its protein product is CATSPRFSGANVLTF.

There are many counts of this clonotype. V usage is TRBV12-3 or TRBV12-4 and J usage is TRBJ2-5, with a weak D call TRBD1 (6 bases). The germline V and J ends were trimmed by 1 base and 1 base, with 7 bases remaining between them. The CDR3 is made up of 14 amino acids. In DNA form, the CDR3 reads TGTGCCAGCAGTTTAGACAGGGTCCAAGAGACCCAGTACTTC. This translates into CASSLDRVQETQYF.

This clonotype was counted between two and nine times. The J gene is TRBJ2-7, the V gene TRBV7-2; TRBD1 or TRBD2 may be the D gene (7 bases each). There are 14 residues in the CDR3. Trimming stripped 5 bases from V and 6 bases from J, with 17 bases between. The germline V gene encodes CDR1 SGHTA and CDR2 FQGNSA. The CDR3 protein is CASSTGAGGGEQYF. In DNA form, the CDR3 reads TGTGCCAGCAGCACCGGGGCAGGGGGGGGCGAGCAGTACTTC.

This clonotype has ten or more counts. The V call is TRBV14, the J call TRBJ2-2; 9 nucleotides agree with TRBD2. The CDR3 has 17 amino acids. V was pared by 1 base and J by 4 bases, with 7 bases of the junction left unmatched. CDR1 SGHDN and CDR2 FVKESK come from the germline V gene. CDR3 protein: CASSQGPGTSPTGELFF. The DNA of the CDR3 is TGTGCCAGCAGCCAAGGCCCCGGGACTAGCCCCACCGGGGAGCTGTTTTTT.

The chain is built from TRBV6-2 or TRBV6-3 and TRBJ2-7, with 8 bases identical to TRBD1. CDR3 length: 16 amino acids. CDR1 MNHEY and CDR2 SVGEGT come from the germline V gene. V shed 6 bases, J shed 0 bases, and the junction held 10 bases outside the gene matches. CDR3 region: CASSPLGQGRSYEQYF. The CDR3 nucleotides are TGTGCCAGCAGCCCTCTCGGACAGGGCCGCTCCTACGAGCAGTACTTC.